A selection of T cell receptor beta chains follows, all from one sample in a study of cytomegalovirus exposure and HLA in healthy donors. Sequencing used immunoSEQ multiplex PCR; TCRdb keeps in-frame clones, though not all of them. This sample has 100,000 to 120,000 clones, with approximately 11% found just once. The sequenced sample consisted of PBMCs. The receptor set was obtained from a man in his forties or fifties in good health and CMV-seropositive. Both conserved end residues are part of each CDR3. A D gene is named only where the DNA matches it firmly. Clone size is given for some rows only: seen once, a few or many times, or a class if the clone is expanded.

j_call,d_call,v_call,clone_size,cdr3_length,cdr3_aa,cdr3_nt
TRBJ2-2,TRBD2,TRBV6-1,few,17,CASSEAIPSGYTGELFF,TGTGCCAGCAGTGAAGCGATTCCTAGCGGGTACACCGGGGAGCTGTTTTTT
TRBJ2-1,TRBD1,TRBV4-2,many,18,CASSPSEQGTEGTSEQFF,TGTGCCAGCAGCCCCTCGGAACAGGGGACAGAGGGTACTAGTGAGCAGTTCTTC
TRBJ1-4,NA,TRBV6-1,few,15,CASSENTQPNEKLFF,TGTGCCAGCAGTGAAAACACACAGCCTAATGAAAAACTGTTTTTT
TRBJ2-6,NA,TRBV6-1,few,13,CASSRAGANVLTF,TGTGCCAGCAGCCGGGCTGGGGCCAACGTCCTGACTTTC
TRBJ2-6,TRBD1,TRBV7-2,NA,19,CASSPSGQGSPSGANVLTF,TGTGCCAGCAGCCCCAGTGGACAGGGGTCGCCCTCTGGGGCCAACGTCCTGACTTTC
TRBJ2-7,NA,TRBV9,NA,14,CASSVGQGGYEQYF,TGTGCCAGCAGCGTAGGGCAGGGTGGTTACGAGCAGTACTTC
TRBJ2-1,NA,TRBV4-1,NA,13,CASGRPPGNEQFF,TGCGCCAGCGGGAGGCCCCCGGGGAATGAGCAGTTCTTC
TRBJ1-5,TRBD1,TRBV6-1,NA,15,CASSADRALNQPQHF,TGTGCCAGCAGTGCGGACAGGGCCCTTAATCAGCCCCAGCATTTT
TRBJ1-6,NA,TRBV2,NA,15,CASSEEHVRRSPLHF,TGTGCCAGCAGTGAAGAGCACGTGCGGAGGTCACCCCTCCACTTT
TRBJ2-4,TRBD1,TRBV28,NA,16,CASSYNFRDRLNIQYF,TGTGCCAGCAGTTACAATTTCCGGGACAGGCTAAACATTCAGTACTTC
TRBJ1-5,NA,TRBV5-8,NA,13,CASSLDRSQPQHF,TGTGCCAGCAGCTTGGACAGGAGTCAGCCCCAGCATTTT
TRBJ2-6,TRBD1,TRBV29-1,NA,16,CSARDSLPSGANVLTF,TGCAGCGCCAGGGACAGCTTGCCCTCTGGGGCCAACGTCCTGACTTTC
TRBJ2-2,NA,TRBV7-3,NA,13,CASSIDSTGELFF,TGTGCCAGCAGCATCGACAGCACCGGGGAGCTGTTTTTT
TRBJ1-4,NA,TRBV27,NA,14,CASSLTVPNEKLFF,TGTGCCAGCAGTTTAACGGTCCCGAATGAAAAACTGTTTTTT
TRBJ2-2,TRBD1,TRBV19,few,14,CASSNRGDTGELFF,TGTGCCAGTAGTAACAGGGGGGACACCGGGGAGCTGTTTTTT
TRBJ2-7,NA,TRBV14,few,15,CASSETRDFDYEQYF,TGTGCCAGCAGCGAAACCCGGGACTTCGACTACGAGCAGTACTTC
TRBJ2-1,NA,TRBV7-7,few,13,CASSQVLNNEQFF,TGTGCTAGCAGCCAGGTTCTGAACAATGAGCAGTTCTTC
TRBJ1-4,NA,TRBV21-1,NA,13,CASSSRAHEKLFF,TGTGCCAGCAGCAGCAGGGCCCATGAAAAACTGTTTTTT
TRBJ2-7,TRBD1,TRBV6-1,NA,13,CASSGQGAPEQYF,TGTGCCTCGTCTGGACAGGGGGCGCCTGAGCAGTACTTC
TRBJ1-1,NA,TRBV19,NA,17,CASSIGHPMGVAGLTFF,TGTGCCAGTAGTATAGGCCACCCCATGGGGGTTGCGGGGCTAACTTTCTTT
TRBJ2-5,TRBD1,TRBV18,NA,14,CASFRDRMQETQYF,TGTGCCAGTTTCAGGGACAGGATGCAAGAGACCCAGTACTTC
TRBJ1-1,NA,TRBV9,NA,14,CASSTQQGDTEAFF,TGTGCCAGCAGCACCCAACAGGGTGACACTGAAGCTTTCTTT
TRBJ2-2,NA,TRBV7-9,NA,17,CASRPPLSVASKGELFF,TGTGCCAGCAGACCCCCACTAAGCGTCGCCTCGAAAGGGGAGCTGTTTTTT
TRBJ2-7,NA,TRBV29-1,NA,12,CSVRGGGYEQYF,TGCAGCGTAAGGGGGGGCGGCTACGAGCAGTACTTC